This entry is about one TCR beta chain. The data stem from a study of blood T cell repertoires in COVID-19. The overall study: PBMCs, B-cell-depleted T cells, or T cells provided the cDNA or gDNA that made up the material.

This CDR3 has 13 residues. Germline CDR1 is KGHDR and CDR2 is SFDVKD. The V gene lost 8 bases and the J gene lost 0 bases, with 10 bases spanning the gap. Assay: immunoSEQ multiplex PCR; the TCRdb copy retains only in-frame clones and omits some. The table records roughly 250,000 clones, nearly 90% of them present only once. Sequenced material: peripheral blood. J is TRBJ2-7 and V is TRBV24-1; a possible D gene is TRBD2 (5 bases). This receptor was taken from a woman between 40 and 50 years old who had recovered from COVID-19. The CDR3, as DNA: TGTGCCACCAAGAGGGCGGCCTCCTACGAGCAGTACTTC. As protein: CATKRAASYEQYF.